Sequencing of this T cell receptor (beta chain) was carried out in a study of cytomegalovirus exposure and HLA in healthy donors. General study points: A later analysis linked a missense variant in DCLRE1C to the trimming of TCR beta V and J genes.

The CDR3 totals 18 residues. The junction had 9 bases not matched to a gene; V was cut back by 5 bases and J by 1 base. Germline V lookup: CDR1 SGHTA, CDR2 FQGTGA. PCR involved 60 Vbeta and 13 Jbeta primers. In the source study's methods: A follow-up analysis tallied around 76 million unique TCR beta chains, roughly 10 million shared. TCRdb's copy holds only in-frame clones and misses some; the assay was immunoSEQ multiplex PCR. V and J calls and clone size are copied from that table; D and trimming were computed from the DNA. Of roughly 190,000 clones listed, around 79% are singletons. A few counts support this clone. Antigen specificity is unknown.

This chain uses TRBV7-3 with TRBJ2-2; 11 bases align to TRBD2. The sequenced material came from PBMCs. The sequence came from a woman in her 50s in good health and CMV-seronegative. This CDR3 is CASSHPGTSGLNTGELFF. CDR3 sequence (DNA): TGTGCCAGCAGCCACCCAGGGACTAGCGGACTGAACACCGGGGAGCTGTTTTTT.